These 5 T cell receptor beta chains share one sample of origin, sequenced in a study of blood T cell repertoires in COVID-19. TCRdb's copy holds only in-frame clones and misses some; the assay was immunoSEQ multiplex PCR. The sample lists over 200,000 clones; approximately 90% were seen once. The material sequenced was PBMCs or T cells enriched from blood (not recorded which). The origin of the receptors is a man under 40 who had recovered from COVID-19.

This chain links TRBV19 with TRBJ1-5; D is unresolved. V was cut by 5 bases and J by 2 bases, with 10 bases left in between. This CDR3 has 14 amino acids. Per the germline V gene, CDR1 is LNHDA and CDR2 is SQIVND (reference sequence). In DNA form, the CDR3 reads TGTGCCAGTAGTGTTATCACAGGCAATCAGCCCCAGCATTTT. Translated, it gives CASSVITGNQPQHF.

The chain is built from TRBV11-2 and TRBJ1-1, with TRBD1 matching over 8 bases. Germline loops: CDR1 SGHAT, CDR2 FQNNGV. V dropped 5 bases and J dropped 2; count of bases not matched to a gene: 19. This CDR3 has 19 amino acids. The CDR3 DNA sequence: TGTGCCAGCAGCAAACCCGACAGGGGCCCCAACCCCTCAAACACTGAAGCTTTCTTT. This translates into CASSKPDRGPNPSNTEAFF. The variable domain in full, completed from reference TRBV11-2 and TRBJ1-1, reads EAGVAQSPRYKIIEKRQSVAFWCNPISGHATLYWYQQILGQGPKLLIQFQNNGVVDDSQLPKDRFSAERLKGVDSTLKIQPAKLEDSAVYLCASSKPDRGPNPSNTEAFFGQGTRLTVV.

CDR3 sequence (DNA): TGTGCCAACTCCCGGCGGGATGCCGGGGAGCTGTTTTTT. The encoded protein is CANSRRDAGELFF. This rearrangement joins TRBV7-9 to TRBJ2-2; D perhaps matches TRBD2 (6 bases). The length of the CDR3 is 13 residues. Trimming pared 10 bases from V and 6 bases from J, leaving 15 bases between. Germline V gene sequence: CDR1 SEHNR, CDR2 FQNEAQ (reference sequence).

This rearrangement joins TRBV5-1 to TRBJ2-7; weak D call: TRBD2 (5 bases). V was shortened by 0 bases and J by 1 base, with 5 bases between the two germline ends. This CDR3 has 13 residues. The germline V gene has CDR1 SGHRS and CDR2 YFSETQ. This CDR3 is CASSLAGSYEQYF. The CDR3, as DNA: TGCGCCAGCAGCTTGGCGGGGTCCTACGAGCAGTACTTC.

This chain uses TRBV10-1 with TRBJ2-5; D might be TRBD2 (5 bases). The CDR3 covers 21 residues. CDR1 WNHNN and CDR2 SYGVQD come from the germline V gene (reference sequence). The germline V and J ends were trimmed by 0 bases and 0 bases, with 26 bases remaining between them. The CDR3 DNA is TGCGCCAGCAGTGAGTCAGACCAGACCTCTCGGGAAACCAACGACCAAGAGACCCAGTACTTC. This encodes CASSESDQTSRETNDQETQYF.